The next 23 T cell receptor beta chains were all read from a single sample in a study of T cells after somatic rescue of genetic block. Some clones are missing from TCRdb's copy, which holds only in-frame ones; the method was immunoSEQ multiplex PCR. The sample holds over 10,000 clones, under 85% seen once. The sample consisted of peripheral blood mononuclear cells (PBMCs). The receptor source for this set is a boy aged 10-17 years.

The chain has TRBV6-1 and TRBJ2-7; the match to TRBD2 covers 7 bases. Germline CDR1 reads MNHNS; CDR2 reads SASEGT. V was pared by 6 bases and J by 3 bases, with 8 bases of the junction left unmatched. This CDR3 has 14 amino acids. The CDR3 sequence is CASREGTTRYEQYF. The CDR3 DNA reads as TGTGCCAGCAGGGAGGGGACTACTCGCTACGAGCAGTACTTC.

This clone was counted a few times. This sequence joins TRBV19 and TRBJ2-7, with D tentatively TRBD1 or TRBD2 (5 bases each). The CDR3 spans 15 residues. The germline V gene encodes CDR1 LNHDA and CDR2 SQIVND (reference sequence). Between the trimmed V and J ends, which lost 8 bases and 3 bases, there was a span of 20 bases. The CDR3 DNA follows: TGTGCCAGTTCCCGGGTTTCCGGGACCTACTACGAGCAGTACTTC. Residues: CASSRVSGTYYEQYF.

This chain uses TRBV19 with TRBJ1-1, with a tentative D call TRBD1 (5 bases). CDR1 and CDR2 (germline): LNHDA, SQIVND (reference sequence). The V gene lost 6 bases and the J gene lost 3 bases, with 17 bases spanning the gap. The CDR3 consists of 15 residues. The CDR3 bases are TGTGCCAGTAGGTTATGGCGGGGGTCGGACACTGAAGCTTTCTTT. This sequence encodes CASRLWRGSDTEAFF.

This CDR3 is CASSIRWRTGDVWTEAFF. The CDR3 DNA follows: TGTGCCAGTAGTATCAGATGGAGGACAGGGGATGTGTGGACTGAAGCTTTCTTT. This sequence joins TRBV19 and TRBJ1-1; 9 positions agree with TRBD1. V dropped 3 bases and J dropped 5; count of bases not matched to a gene: 16. The CDR3 has 18 residues. From germline, CDR1 is LNHDA and CDR2 SQIVND (reference sequence). Full variable domain (rest looked up from reference TRBV19 and TRBJ1-1): DGGITQSPKYLFRKEGQNVTLSCEQNLNHDAMYWYRQDPGQGLRLIYYSQIVNDFQKGDIAEGYSVSREKKESFPLTVTSAQKNPTAFYLCASSIRWRTGDVWTEAFFGQGTRLTVV.

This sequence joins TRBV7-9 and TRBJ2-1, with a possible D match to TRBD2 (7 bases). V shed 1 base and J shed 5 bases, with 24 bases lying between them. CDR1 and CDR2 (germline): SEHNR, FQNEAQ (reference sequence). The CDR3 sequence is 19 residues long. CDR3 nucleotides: TGTGCCAGCAGCTTAGGCCAGGGGTATCGGCGGGAGCCACACAATGAGCAGTTCTTC. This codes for CASSLGQGYRREPHNEQFF. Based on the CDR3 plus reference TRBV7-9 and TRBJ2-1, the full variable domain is DTGVSQNPRHKITKRGQNVTFRCDPISEHNRLYWYRQTLGQGPEFLTYFQNEAQLEKSRLLSDRFSAERPKGSFSTLEIQRTEQGDSAMYLCASSLGQGYRREPHNEQFFGPGTRLTVL.

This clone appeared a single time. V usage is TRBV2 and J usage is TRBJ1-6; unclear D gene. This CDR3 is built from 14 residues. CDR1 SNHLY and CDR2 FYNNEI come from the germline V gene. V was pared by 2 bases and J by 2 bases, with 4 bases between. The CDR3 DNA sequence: TGTGCCAGCAGTGAACTAACCTATAATTCACCCCTCCACTTT. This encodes CASSELTYNSPLHF.

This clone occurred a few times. The CDR3 region is CASSQGHINTEAFF. The CDR3 DNA reads as TGTGCCAGCAGCCAAGGGCACATCAACACTGAAGCTTTCTTT. The rearrangement uses TRBV14 and TRBJ1-1, with D uncertain. The CDR3 consists of 14 residues. Trimming pared 1 base from V and 2 bases from J, leaving 8 bases between. Looked up from germline, CDR1 is SGHDN and CDR2 is FVKESK.

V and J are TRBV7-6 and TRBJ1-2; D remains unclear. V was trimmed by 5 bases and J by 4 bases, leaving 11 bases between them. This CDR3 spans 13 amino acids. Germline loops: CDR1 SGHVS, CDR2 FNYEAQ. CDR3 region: CASSLGRTYGYTF. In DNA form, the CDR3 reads TGTGCCAGCAGCCTCGGGAGGACCTATGGCTACACCTTC.

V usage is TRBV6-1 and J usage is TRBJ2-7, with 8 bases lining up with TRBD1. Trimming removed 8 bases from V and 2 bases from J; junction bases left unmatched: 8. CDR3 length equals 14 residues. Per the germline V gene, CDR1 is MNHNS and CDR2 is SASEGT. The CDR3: CASAAGGFPYEQYF. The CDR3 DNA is TGTGCCAGCGCAGCAGGGGGCTTTCCCTACGAGCAGTACTTC.

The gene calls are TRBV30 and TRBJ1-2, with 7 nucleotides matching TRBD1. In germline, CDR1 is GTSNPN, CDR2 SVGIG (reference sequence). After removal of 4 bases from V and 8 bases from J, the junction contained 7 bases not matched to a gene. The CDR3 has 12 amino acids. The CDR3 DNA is TGTGCCTGGATGACAGGGTATGAAGGCTACACCTTC. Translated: CAWMTGYEGYTF. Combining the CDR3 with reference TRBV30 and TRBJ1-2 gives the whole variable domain SQTIHQWPATLVQPVGSPLSLECTVEGTSNPNLYWYRQAAGRGLQLLFYSVGIGQISSEVPQNLSASRPQDRQFILSSKKLLLSDSGFYLCAWMTGYEGYTFGSGTRLTVV.

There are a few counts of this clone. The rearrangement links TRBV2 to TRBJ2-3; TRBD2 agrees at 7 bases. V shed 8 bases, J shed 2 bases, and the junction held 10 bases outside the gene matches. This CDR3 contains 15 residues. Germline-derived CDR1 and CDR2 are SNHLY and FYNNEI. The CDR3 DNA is TGTGCCAGCCGCCAATGGCGGGGGTTCACAGATACGCAGTATTTT. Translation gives CASRQWRGFTDTQYF.

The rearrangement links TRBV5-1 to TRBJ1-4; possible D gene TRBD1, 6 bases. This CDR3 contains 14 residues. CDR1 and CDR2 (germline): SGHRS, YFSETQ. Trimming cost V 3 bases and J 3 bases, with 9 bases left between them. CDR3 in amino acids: CASSWGHSNEKLFF. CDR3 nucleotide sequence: TGCGCCAGCAGCTGGGGACACTCTAATGAAAAACTGTTTTTT.

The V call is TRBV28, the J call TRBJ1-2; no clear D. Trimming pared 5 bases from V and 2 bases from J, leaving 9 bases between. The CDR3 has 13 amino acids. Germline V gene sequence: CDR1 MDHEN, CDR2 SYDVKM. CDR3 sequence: CASSLGYNYGYTF. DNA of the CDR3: TGTGCCAGCAGTCTTGGATACAACTATGGCTACACCTTC.

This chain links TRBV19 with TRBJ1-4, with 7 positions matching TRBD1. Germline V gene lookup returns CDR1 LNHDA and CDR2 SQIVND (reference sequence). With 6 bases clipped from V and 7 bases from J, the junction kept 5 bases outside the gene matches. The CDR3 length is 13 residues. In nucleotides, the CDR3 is TGTGCCAGTAGGGAACAGGGGTTTGAAAAACTGTTTTTT. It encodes CASREQGFEKLFF. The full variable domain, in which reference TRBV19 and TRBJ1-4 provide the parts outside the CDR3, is DGGITQSPKYLFRKEGQNVTLSCEQNLNHDAMYWYRQDPGQGLRLIYYSQIVNDFQKGDIAEGYSVSREKKESFPLTVTSAQKNPTAFYLCASREQGFEKLFFGSGTQLSVL.

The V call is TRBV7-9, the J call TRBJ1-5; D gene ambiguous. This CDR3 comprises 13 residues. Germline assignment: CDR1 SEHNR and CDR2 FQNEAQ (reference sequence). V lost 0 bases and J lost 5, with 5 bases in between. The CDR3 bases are TGTGCCAGCAGCTTAGCAGGCGATCAGCCCCAGCATTTT. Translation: CASSLAGDQPQHF. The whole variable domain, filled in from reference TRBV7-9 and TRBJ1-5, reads DTGVSQNPRHKITKRGQNVTFRCDPISEHNRLYWYRQTLGQGPEFLTYFQNEAQLEKSRLLSDRFSAERPKGSFSTLEIQRTEQGDSAMYLCASSLAGDQPQHFGDGTRLSIL.

The CDR3 sequence: CASSLMGEGGYYEQYF. The CDR3 DNA reads TGTGCCAGCAGTTTAATGGGGGAAGGAGGGTACTACGAGCAGTACTTC. V usage is TRBV28 and J usage is TRBJ2-5; weak D call: TRBD2 (6 bases). The J call could be wrong; TRBJ2-7 is a better fit for the DNA end. The CDR3 length is 16 residues. CDR1 MDHEN and CDR2 SYDVKM come from the germline V gene.

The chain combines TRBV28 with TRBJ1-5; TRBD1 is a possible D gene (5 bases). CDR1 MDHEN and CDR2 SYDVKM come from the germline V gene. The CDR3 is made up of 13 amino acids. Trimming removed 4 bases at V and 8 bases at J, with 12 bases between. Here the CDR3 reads CASSSPGNKPQHF. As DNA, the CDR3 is TGTGCCAGCAGTTCCCCAGGGAATAAGCCCCAGCATTTT.

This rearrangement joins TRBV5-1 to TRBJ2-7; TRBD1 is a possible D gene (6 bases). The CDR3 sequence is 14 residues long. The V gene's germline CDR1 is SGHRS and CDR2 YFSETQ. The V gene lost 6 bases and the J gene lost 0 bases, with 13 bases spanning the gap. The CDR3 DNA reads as TGCGCCAGCAAAACAGGGCAGAGCTCCTACGAGCAGTACTTC. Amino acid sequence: CASKTGQSSYEQYF. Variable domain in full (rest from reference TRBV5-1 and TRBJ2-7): KAGVTQTPRYLIKTRGQQVTLSCSPISGHRSVSWYQQTPGQGLQFLFEYFSETQRNKGNFPGRFSGRQFSNSRSEMNVSTLELGDSALYLCASKTGQSSYEQYFGPGTRLTVT.

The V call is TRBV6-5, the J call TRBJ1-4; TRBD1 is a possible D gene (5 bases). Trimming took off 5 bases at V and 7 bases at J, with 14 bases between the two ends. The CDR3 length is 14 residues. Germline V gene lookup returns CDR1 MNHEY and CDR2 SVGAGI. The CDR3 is CASSHEGFGEKLFF. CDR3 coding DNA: TGTGCCAGCAGTCACGAGGGGTTTGGTGAAAAACTGTTTTTT.

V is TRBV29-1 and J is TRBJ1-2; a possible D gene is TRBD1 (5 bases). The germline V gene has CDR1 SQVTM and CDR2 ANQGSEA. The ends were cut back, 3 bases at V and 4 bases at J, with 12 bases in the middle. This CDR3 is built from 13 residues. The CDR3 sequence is CSVDQGGRYGYTF. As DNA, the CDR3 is TGCAGCGTTGACCAGGGTGGCCGCTATGGCTACACCTTC.

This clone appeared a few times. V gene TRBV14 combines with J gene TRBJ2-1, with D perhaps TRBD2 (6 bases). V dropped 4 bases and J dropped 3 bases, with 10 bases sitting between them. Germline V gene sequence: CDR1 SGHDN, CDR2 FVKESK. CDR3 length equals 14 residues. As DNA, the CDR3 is TGTGCCAGCAGCCGGGACTTAAACTACAATGAGCAGTTCTTC. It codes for CASSRDLNYNEQFF.

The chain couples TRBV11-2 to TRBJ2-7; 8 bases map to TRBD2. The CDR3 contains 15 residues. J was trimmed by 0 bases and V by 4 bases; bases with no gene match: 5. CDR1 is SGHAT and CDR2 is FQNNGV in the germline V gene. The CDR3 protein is CASSSVAGSSYEQYF. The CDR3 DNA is TGTGCCAGCAGCTCCGTAGCGGGGAGCTCCTACGAGCAGTACTTC.

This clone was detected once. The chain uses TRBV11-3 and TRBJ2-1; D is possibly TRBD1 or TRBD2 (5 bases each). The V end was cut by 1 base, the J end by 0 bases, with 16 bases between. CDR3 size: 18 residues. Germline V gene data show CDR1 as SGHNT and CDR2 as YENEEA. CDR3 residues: CASSLGPLGPSSYNEQFF. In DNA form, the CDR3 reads TGTGCCAGCAGCTTAGGCCCTCTGGGACCGAGCTCCTACAATGAGCAGTTCTTC. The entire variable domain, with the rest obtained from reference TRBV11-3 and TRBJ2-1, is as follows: EAGVVQSPRYKIIEKKQPVAFWCNPISGHNTLYWYLQNLGQGPELLIRYENEEAVDDSQLPKDRFSAERLKGVDSTLKIQPAELGDSAVYLCASSLGPLGPSSYNEQFFGPGTRLTVL.